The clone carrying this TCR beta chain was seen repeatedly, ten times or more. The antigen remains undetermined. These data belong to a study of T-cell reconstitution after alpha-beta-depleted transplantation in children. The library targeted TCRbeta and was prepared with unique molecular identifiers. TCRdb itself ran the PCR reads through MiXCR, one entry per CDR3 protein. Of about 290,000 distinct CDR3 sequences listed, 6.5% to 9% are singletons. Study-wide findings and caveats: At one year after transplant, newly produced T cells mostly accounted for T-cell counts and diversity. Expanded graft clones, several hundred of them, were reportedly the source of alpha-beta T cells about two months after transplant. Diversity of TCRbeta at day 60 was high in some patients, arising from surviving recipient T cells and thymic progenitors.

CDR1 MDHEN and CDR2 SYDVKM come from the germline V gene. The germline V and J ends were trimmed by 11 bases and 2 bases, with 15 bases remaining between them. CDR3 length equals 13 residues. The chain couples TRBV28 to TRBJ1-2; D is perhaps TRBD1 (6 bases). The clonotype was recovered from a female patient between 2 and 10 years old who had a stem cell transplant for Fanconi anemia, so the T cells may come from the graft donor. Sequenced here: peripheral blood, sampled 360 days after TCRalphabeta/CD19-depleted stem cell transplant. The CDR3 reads CASTRTANYGYTF. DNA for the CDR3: TGTGCCTCCACTCGGACAGCCAACTATGGCTACACCTTC.